The clone carrying this T cell receptor (beta chain) was picked up a small number of times. Individually, cDNA molecules had unique molecular identifiers attached to them. A single record per CDR3 protein comes from TCRdb applying MiXCR to the 5' RACE reads. The table has fewer than 70,000 distinct CDR3 sequences, 10% to 15% seen once. This entry comes from a study of early T cells in non-severe SARS-CoV-2 infection. As for the study in general: Investigators sequenced bulk RNA drawn from unsorted whole blood, and chains remained unpaired.

Germline loops: CDR1 SGHAT, CDR2 FQNNGV. This CDR3 region has 15 residues. The V end was cut by 4 bases, the J end by 0 bases, with 13 bases between. Input material: whole blood. The chain joins TRBV11-2 to TRBJ2-7, with D unclear. This sequence was found in an adult who was a healthcare worker with PCR-confirmed SARS-CoV-2 infection or an uninfected control (not recorded which). CDR3 residues: CASSSWAFSSYEQYF. The CDR3 bases are TGTGCCAGCAGCTCCTGGGCCTTCAGCTCCTACGAGCAGTACTTC.